Listed here is a single T cell receptor (beta chain). Its specificity is unknown. Primers included in the PCR were 60 Vbeta and 13 Jbeta primers. Only in-frame clones appear in the TCRdb table, and some are missing; sequencing was by immunoSEQ multiplex PCR. This sample yields about 150,000 clones, of which roughly 80% are seen a single time; more than 0.35% belongs to the top ten. Per the germline V gene, CDR1 is SGHNT and CDR2 is YYREEE (reference sequence). Trimming cost V 3 bases and J 3 bases, with 15 bases left between them. The length of the CDR3 is 16 residues. The source of the sample is a study of cytomegalovirus exposure and HLA in healthy donors. Findings of the study overall: TCR beta chains numbering 164 were designated cytomegalovirus-associated.

Sequencing input: PBMCs. This chain joins TRBV5-4 and TRBJ2-2, with D possibly matching TRBD1 (6 bases). This clonotype was sampled from a boy aged 2 to 10 in good health and CMV-seronegative. The CDR3 coding sequence is TGTGCCAGCAGCTCTAACAACCAGGGGTACACCGGGGAGCTGTTTTTT. The encoded protein is CASSSNNQGYTGELFF.